The present TCR beta chain was sequenced within a study of PD-L1 blockade in urothelial cancer. Only in-frame clones appear in the TCRdb table, and some are missing; sequencing was by immunoSEQ multiplex PCR. The sample consists of more than 45,000 clones, roughly 80% of them appearing once. This clone was observed a few times. Germline V gene lookup returns CDR1 SGDLS and CDR2 YYNGEE. The trim removed 4 bases at V and 3 bases at J, leaving 8 bases unmatched. This CDR3 has 15 amino acids. The source of this sequence is a man between 65 and 80 years old with urothelial cancer. The V gene is TRBV9, the J gene TRBJ1-2, with 8 nucleotides matching TRBD1. The sample in question was PBMCs, obtained around atezolizumab (anti-PD-L1) treatment. In nucleotides, the CDR3 is TGTGCCAGCAGCCCCCGACAGGGGAGCTACTATGGCTACACCTTC. This sequence encodes CASSPRQGSYYGYTF.